The 14 T cell receptor beta chains below all came from one sample that was sequenced in a study of Siglec-9 on CD8 T cells in melanoma. Measured with immunoSEQ multiplex PCR; TCRdb has only the in-frame clones, and not every one. The sample records tens of thousands of clones, 75% to 85% being singletons. The sample taken for sequencing was Siglec-9- CD8+ T cells sorted from blood. The receptors here all came from a human donor in good health.

This clone occurred a few times. This chain links TRBV7-9 with TRBJ1-1; 9 nucleotides align to TRBD1. J was trimmed by 4 bases and V by 5 bases; bases with no gene match: 8. Per the germline V gene, CDR1 is SEHNR and CDR2 is FQNEAQ (reference sequence). This CDR3 has 15 amino acids. The CDR3 bases are TGTGCCAGCAGCCAAACAGGGGGCGAGAGCACTGAAGCTTTCTTT. Translating gives CASSQTGGESTEAFF.

The V and J genes are TRBV27 and TRBJ2-7; 10 bases align to TRBD2. The V segment lost 5 bases and the J segment 0 bases; nucleotides outside the gene matches: 10. This CDR3 spans 17 amino acids. Germline V gene data show CDR1 as MNHEY and CDR2 as SMNVEV (reference sequence). The CDR3, as DNA: TGTGCCAGCAGTCGGAAAAGCGGGAGGGCCCTCTCCTACGAGCAGTACGTC. It yields the protein CASSRKSGRALSYEQYV.

The gene calls are TRBV10-1 and TRBJ2-1; the D is unclear. This CDR3 contains 13 residues. Trimming shortened V by 4 bases and J by 5 bases, and 9 bases separated the two germline ends. Germline V CDR1 and CDR2: WNHNN, SYGVQD (reference sequence). CDR3 residues: CASSAKVDNEQFF. The CDR3 coding sequence is TGCGCCAGCAGTGCAAAAGTGGACAATGAGCAGTTCTTC.

The chain recombines TRBV18 with TRBJ2-7, with D possibly being TRBD1 (6 bases). Looked up from germline, CDR1 is KGHSH and CDR2 is LQKENI. The CDR3 totals 12 residues. Trimming removed 0 bases from V and 6 bases from J, with 6 bases in between. The CDR3 here is CASSPPTGEQYV. CDR3 sequence (DNA): TGTGCCAGCTCACCACCGACAGGCGAGCAGTACGTC.

The chain couples TRBV19 to TRBJ1-5; 8 bases match TRBD1. The CDR3 is 18 amino acids. Germline values: CDR1 LNHDA, CDR2 SQIVND (reference sequence). The V and J ends lost 3 bases and 3 bases, in that order; junction bases with no gene match: 13. The CDR3 loop reads CASSIGRQGLMFNQPQHF. In nucleotides, the CDR3 is TGTGCCAGTAGTATTGGCCGACAGGGGCTTATGTTCAATCAGCCCCAGCATTTT.

V gene TRBV4-1 combines with J gene TRBJ1-6, with unresolved D. The V and J ends lost 2 bases and 0 bases respectively, with 11 bases between them. Germline loops: CDR1 MGHRA, CDR2 YSYEKL. This CDR3 spans 17 amino acids. In nucleotides, the CDR3 is TGCGCCAGCAGCCAAAGACCTGAGAGCTCCTATAATTCACCCCTCCACTTT. Translating it yields CASSQRPESSYNSPLHF.

The rearrangement uses TRBV6-5 and TRBJ2-2; no clear D gene. V lost 5 bases and J lost 2, with 3 bases in between. The V gene's germline CDR1 is MNHEY and CDR2 SVGAGI. The CDR3 is 12 amino acids. The CDR3: CASSLNTGELFF. The CDR3 nucleotides are TGTGCCAGCAGTCTAAACACCGGGGAGCTGTTTTTT.

The chain recombines TRBV6-5 with TRBJ2-7; the D is unclear. This CDR3 contains 10 residues. The germline V gene has CDR1 MNHEY and CDR2 SVGAGI. The germline V and J ends were trimmed by 8 bases and 0 bases, with 2 bases remaining between them. CDR3 residues: CASGSYEQYF. CDR3 coding DNA: TGTGCCAGCGGCTCCTACGAGCAGTACTTC.

V gene TRBV5-1 combines with J gene TRBJ1-1, with a possible D match to TRBD1 (5 bases). The CDR3 loop spans 12 amino acids. V was cut by 0 bases and J by 8 bases, with 8 bases left in between. The germline V gene encodes CDR1 SGHRS and CDR2 YFSETQ. In nucleotides, the CDR3 is TGCGCCAGCAGCTTGGGAAGGGGAGAAGCTTTCTTT. Protein: CASSLGRGEAFF.

The chain links TRBV19 to TRBJ1-2; the match to TRBD1 covers 7 bases. Trimming cost V 6 bases and J 6 bases; bases outside gene matches: 13. The CDR3 is made up of 15 amino acids. Germline V gene data show CDR1 as LNHDA and CDR2 as SQIVND (reference sequence). This CDR3 is CASSLTGRFKNGYTF. The CDR3 DNA reads as TGTGCCAGTAGCCTGACAGGGCGGTTTAAGAATGGCTACACCTTC.

The CDR3: CASSLGGFRTDTQYF. CDR3 bases: TGTGCCAGCAGTTTAGGAGGGTTTCGCACAGATACGCAGTATTTT. The chain carries TRBV27 and TRBJ2-3, with D possibly matching TRBD2 (6 bases). Germline V lookup: CDR1 MNHEY, CDR2 SMNVEV (reference sequence). The CDR3 extends over 15 amino acids. V lost 2 bases and J 1 base, leaving 10 bases between the germline ends.

V and J are TRBV29-1 and TRBJ2-1; D remains unclear. The germline V and J ends were trimmed by 5 bases and 4 bases, with 6 bases remaining between them. Germline assignment: CDR1 SQVTM and CDR2 ANQGSEA. This CDR3 is 11 amino acids long. The CDR3 sequence: CSVRNYNEQFF. The CDR3 nucleotides are TGCAGCGTTCGGAATTACAATGAGCAGTTCTTC.

V usage is TRBV20-1 and J usage is TRBJ1-2; D gene ambiguous. Germline CDR1 is DFQATT and CDR2 is SNEGSKA (reference sequence). Trimming stripped 5 bases from V and 8 bases from J, with 3 bases between. This CDR3 contains 8 residues. DNA of the CDR3: TGCAGTGCTGGCGGCTACACCTTC. Protein sequence: CSAGGYTF.

CDR3 bases: TGTGCCAGTAGTAAGGGGGGAGGGAACACTGAAGCTTTCTTT. Translation gives CASSKGGGNTEAFF. This chain joins TRBV19 and TRBJ1-1, with D tentatively TRBD1 (6 bases). The germline V and J ends were trimmed by 4 bases and 1 base, with 10 bases remaining between them. Germline assignment: CDR1 LNHDA and CDR2 SQIVND (reference sequence). This CDR3 has 14 amino acids.